Listed below are T cell receptor beta chains from one sample, sequenced in a study of shared clonotypes between healthy human individuals. Sequenced by immunoSEQ multiplex PCR; TCRdb stores in-frame clones only, minus some. The top ten hold nearly 1.5% of the sample, which has over a million clones, about 77% seen once. Input material: memory CD4+ T cells sorted from blood. All receptors derive from a man younger than 35 in good health. CDR3s include the opening cysteine and the closing phenylalanine or tryptophan. Fields, in order: V gene, J gene, CDR3 length, CDR3 protein.

V: TRBV11-3
J: TRBJ2-1
length: 15
CDR3: CASSLGQAGGNEQFF

V: TRBV2
J: TRBJ2-7
length: 14
CDR3: CASSENSNSYEQYF

V: TRBV9
J: TRBJ2-3
length: 15
CDR3: CASSERGTGTDTQYF

V: TRBV6-5
J: TRBJ1-2
length: 14
CDR3: CASSYSRQGYGYTF

V: TRBV2
J: TRBJ2-2
length: 14
CDR3: CASRRLASAGELFF

V: TRBV6-6
J: TRBJ1-2
length: 12
CDR3: CASSARQYGYTF

V: TRBV7-9
J: TRBJ2-7
length: 14
CDR3: CASSLAAVSYEQYF

V: TRBV18
J: TRBJ1-1
length: 13
CDR3: CASSPGGQFGAFF

V: TRBV6-1
J: TRBJ2-4
length: 16
CDR3: CASSGGGLSTKNIQYF

V: TRBV30
J: TRBJ1-6
length: 14
CDR3: CAWSGQSFNSPLHF

V: TRBV7-2
J: TRBJ2-2
length: 16
CDR3: CASSVSWASNTGELFF

V: TRBV28
J: TRBJ1-2
length: 15
CDR3: CASSSSDRGGYGYTF

V: TRBV4-3
J: TRBJ2-7
length: 14
CDR3: CASSQDRYSYEQYF

V: TRBV30
J: TRBJ2-5
length: 16
CDR3: CAWSVGVGGYQETQYF

V: TRBV2
J: TRBJ2-3
length: 15
CDR3: CASSRDREISDTQYF

V: TRBV19
J: TRBJ2-2
length: 14
CDR3: CASSGQPNTGELFF

V: TRBV7-2
J: TRBJ1-2
length: 16
CDR3: CASSSTGTGLIYGYTF

V: TRBV2
J: TRBJ1-1
length: 13
CDR3: CASAAVENTEAFF

V: TRBV11-2
J: TRBJ2-4
length: 16
CDR3: CASSLDLTLAKNIQYF

V: TRBV7-9
J: TRBJ2-1
length: 15
CDR3: CASSLTGTSYNEQFF

V: TRBV5-5
J: TRBJ2-5
length: 15
CDR3: CASSLRPKDQETQYF

V: TRBV5-6
J: TRBJ1-2
length: 14
CDR3: CARLLGSGNYGYTF

V: TRBV6-1
J: TRBJ1-6
length: 14
CDR3: CASNPGWDNSPLHF

V: TRBV11-2
J: TRBJ2-1
length: 16
CDR3: CASSLSPISSYNEQFF

V: TRBV7-2
J: TRBJ1-2
length: 14
CDR3: CASSLGQGVGGYTF

V: TRBV10-1
J: TRBJ1-1
length: 15
CDR3: CASSDGTIQPTEAFF

V: TRBV19
J: TRBJ1-5
length: 17
CDR3: CASSIVGDPYSNQPQHF

V: TRBV6-1
J: TRBJ1-1
length: 13
CDR3: CASSDTRGTEAFF

V: TRBV18
J: TRBJ1-1
length: 13
CDR3: CASLRGGGTEAFF

V: TRBV9
J: TRBJ2-7
length: 15
CDR3: CASSVGTDGVGEQYF

V: TRBV29-1
J: TRBJ2-3
length: 12
CDR3: CSAGGSYDTQYF

V: TRBV4-2
J: TRBJ1-2
length: 17
CDR3: CASSFGSPQTDNYGYTF

V: TRBV12-5
J: TRBJ2-3
length: 17
CDR3: CASGLYGQGRGTDTQYF

V: TRBV11-2
J: TRBJ1-3
length: 16
CDR3: CASSLITAASGNTIYF

V: TRBV7-9
J: TRBJ2-1
length: 17
CDR3: CASSLAASGRAHNEQFF

V: TRBV19
J: TRBJ1-5
length: 15
CDR3: CASSMGRASNQPQHF

V: TRBV29-1
J: TRBJ2-1
length: 13
CDR3: CSVGTSLGDEQFF

V: TRBV5-1
J: TRBJ2-7
length: 20
CDR3: CASSPPIPRIDRDPSYEQYF

V: TRBV5-1
J: TRBJ1-2
length: 13
CDR3: CASSSQGNYGYTF

V: TRBV30
J: TRBJ1-6
length: 14
CDR3: CAWNGQGGNSPLHF

V: TRBV2
J: TRBJ2-2
length: 16
CDR3: CASSHPGQGATGELFF

V: TRBV19
J: TRBJ1-1
length: 15
CDR3: CASSISGKGNTEAFF

V: TRBV6-1
J: TRBJ1-1
length: 15
CDR3: CACSTRKGQNTEAFF

V: TRBV7-9
J: TRBJ1-3
length: 12
CDR3: CASSPQGNTIYF

V: TRBV9
J: TRBJ2-1
length: 16
CDR3: CASSSRGVGSYNEQFF

V: TRBV6-5
J: TRBJ2-5
length: 15
CDR3: CASILGLPQVETQYF

V: TRBV5-1
J: TRBJ2-3
length: 14
CDR3: CASSLLDATDTQYF

V: TRBV7-2
J: TRBJ2-7
length: 12
CDR3: CASNNRGYEQYF

V: TRBV29-1
J: TRBJ1-4
length: 13
CDR3: CSAGHPGGEKLFF

V: TRBV14
J: TRBJ2-7
length: 17
CDR3: CASSPPGLAGLSYEQYF

V: TRBV28
J: TRBJ2-5
length: 16
CDR3: CASSSLPGQGRETQYF

V: TRBV30
J: TRBJ1-2
length: 13
CDR3: CAWSRNRDYGYTF

V: TRBV6-1
J: TRBJ2-5
length: 13
CDR3: CATIRGTWETQYF

V: TRBV5-6
J: TRBJ2-1
length: 16
CDR3: CASSPPRDRVYNEQFF

V: TRBV19
J: TRBJ2-2
length: 15
CDR3: CASGRAGVNTGELFF

V: TRBV11-2
J: TRBJ2-7
length: 16
CDR3: CASSLGVAGGLREQYF